What follows are 20 T cell receptor beta chains derived from one specimen sequenced in a study of blood T cell repertoires in COVID-19. Assay used: immunoSEQ multiplex PCR; TCRdb lists only in-frame clones, some missing. The data contain around 230,000 clones, about nine tenths of them singletons. Sequencing was performed on peripheral blood. Receptor source: a man in his sixties who had recovered from COVID-19.

This chain joins TRBV5-4 and TRBJ2-2; D gene uncertain. The V gene's germline CDR1 is SGHNT and CDR2 YYREEE (reference sequence). Trimming cost V 0 bases and J 6 bases, with 21 bases left between them. The CDR3 is 18 amino acids. The CDR3 nucleotides are TGTGCCAGCAGCTTGGGATTTGGCCCCCGGGTAGCATCCGGGGAGCTGTTTTTT. The encoded protein is CASSLGFGPRVASGELFF.

The chain carries TRBV6-4 and TRBJ2-1; 7 nucleotides line up with TRBD2. Per germline, CDR1 MRHNA and CDR2 SNTAGT. After removal of 3 bases from V and 4 bases from J, the junction contained 9 bases not matched to a gene. The CDR3 sequence is 16 residues long. CDR3 nucleotides: TGTGCCAGCAGTGATAGTGCAGCGGGAAGATACAATGAGCAGTTCTTC. Its translation: CASSDSAAGRYNEQFF.

The J gene is TRBJ1-2, the V gene TRBV12-5; D gene ambiguous. The V gene lost 2 bases and the J gene lost 4 bases, with 17 bases spanning the gap. This CDR3 comprises 16 residues. Germline V CDR1 and CDR2: LGHNT, FRNRAP. This chain's CDR3 is CASGLILPTGIYGYTF. The CDR3 DNA reads TGTGCTAGTGGTTTGATTTTGCCGACCGGGATCTATGGCTACACCTTC.

The rearrangement uses TRBV2 and TRBJ2-2; 13 bases map to TRBD2. The CDR3 spans 16 residues. J was trimmed by 4 bases and V by 3 bases; bases with no gene match: 2. The germline gives CDR1 SNHLY, CDR2 FYNNEI. The CDR3 reads CASSERTSGGTGELFF. CDR3 sequence (DNA): TGTGCCAGCAGTGAGAGGACTAGCGGGGGCACCGGGGAGCTGTTTTTT.

The V and J genes are TRBV24-1 and TRBJ2-1; TRBD2 agrees at 9 bases. The CDR3 is 16 amino acids. Germline CDR1 is KGHDR and CDR2 is SFDVKD. After removal of 3 bases from V and 8 bases from J, the junction contained 10 bases not matched to a gene. CDR3 region: CATSDRGGALVDEQFF. Written as DNA, the CDR3 is TGTGCCACCAGTGATCGCGGGGGGGCCTTAGTTGATGAGCAGTTCTTC.

V and J are TRBV6-5 and TRBJ1-1; D might be TRBD1 (5 bases). This CDR3 has 15 residues. V shed 3 bases and J shed 4 bases, with 15 bases lying between them. Germline CDR1 reads MNHEY; CDR2 reads SVGAGI. The CDR3 nucleotides are TGTGCCAGCAGTTATTTGAAGTGGGGGGGCACTGAAGCTTTCTTT. This gives the protein CASSYLKWGGTEAFF.

This chain joins TRBV9 and TRBJ1-1; the D gene is possibly TRBD1 (6 bases). This CDR3 is 14 amino acids long. V lost 0 bases and J lost 6, with 12 bases in between. Germline V CDR1 and CDR2: SGDLS, YYNGEE. The CDR3 loop reads CASSVVSRGAEAFF. The DNA of the CDR3 is TGTGCCAGCAGCGTAGTGTCCAGGGGCGCTGAAGCTTTCTTT.

V is TRBV5-1 and J is TRBJ1-2; D is perhaps TRBD1 (6 bases). Trimming took 4 bases from V and 8 from J, leaving 21 bases between them. Germline lookup yields CDR1 SGHRS and CDR2 YFSETQ. The CDR3 runs 15 residues. CDR3 nucleotide sequence: TGCGCCAGCAGCCGTGACGACAGGCCAATGGGGGGCTACACCTTC. It is translated as CASSRDDRPMGGYTF.

The chain has TRBV6-5 and TRBJ1-2; TRBD1 is a possible D gene (5 bases). This CDR3 has 14 residues. Looked up from germline, CDR1 is MNHEY and CDR2 is SVGAGI. Trimming cost V 1 base and J 6 bases, with 12 bases left between them. The DNA for the CDR3 is TGTGCCAGCAGTTACTTGGGGAGGGGCGATGGCTACACCTTC. This sequence encodes CASSYLGRGDGYTF.

The V call is TRBV19, the J call TRBJ2-1, with 12 bases fitting TRBD2. With V trimmed by 7 bases and J by 13 bases, 14 bases remained unmatched. Germline lookup yields CDR1 LNHDA and CDR2 SQIVND (reference sequence). This CDR3 is built from 15 residues. The CDR3 DNA sequence: TGTGCCAGTAACCCTAGCGGGGGGGCCGGTAGGATCCAGTTCTTC. Its protein is CASNPSGGAGRIQFF.

The V and J genes are TRBV6-5 and TRBJ1-4; TRBD1 might be the D (6 bases). V dropped 2 bases and J dropped 5 bases, with 12 bases sitting between them. The CDR3 is made up of 15 amino acids. Germline lookup yields CDR1 MNHEY and CDR2 SVGAGI. The CDR3 nucleotides are TGTGCCAGCAGTTACGTGGGACACGGAAATGAAAAACTGTTTTTT. This sequence encodes CASSYVGHGNEKLFF.

J is TRBJ2-1 and V is TRBV7-9; D unresolved. V was clipped by 3 bases and J by 7 bases, with 13 bases between them. CDR1 is SEHNR and CDR2 is FQNEAQ in the germline V gene (reference sequence). The CDR3 has 14 residues. This chain's CDR3 is CASSLFSKLNEQFF. The DNA for the CDR3 is TGTGCCAGCAGCTTGTTCTCTAAGTTGAATGAGCAGTTCTTC. Complete variable domain (other parts from reference TRBV7-9 and TRBJ2-1): DTGVSQNPRHKITKRGQNVTFRCDPISEHNRLYWYRQTLGQGPEFLTYFQNEAQLEKSRLLSDRFSAERPKGSFSTLEIQRTEQGDSAMYLCASSLFSKLNEQFFGPGTRLTVL.

The gene calls are TRBV28 and TRBJ2-7; possible D gene TRBD2, 5 bases. V dropped 7 bases and J dropped 2 bases, with 9 bases sitting between them. CDR3 length equals 12 residues. Germline assignment: CDR1 MDHEN and CDR2 SYDVKM. The CDR3 reads CASTGITYEQYF. The CDR3, as DNA: TGTGCCAGCACCGGGATAACCTACGAGCAGTACTTC. Combining the CDR3 with reference TRBV28 and TRBJ2-7 gives the whole variable domain DVKVTQSSRYLVKRTGEKVFLECVQDMDHENMFWYRQDPGLGLRLIYFSYDVKMKEKGDIPEGYSVSREKKERFSLILESASTNQTSMYLCASTGITYEQYFGPGTRLTVT.

The chain joins TRBV12-3 or TRBV12-4 to TRBJ2-7; TRBD1 aligns across 9 bases. This CDR3 is 13 amino acids long. With 3 bases clipped from V and 4 bases from J, the junction kept 1 base outside the gene matches. The chain's CDR3 is CASSLGTGYEQYF. In nucleotides, the CDR3 is TGTGCCAGCAGTTTGGGGACAGGGTACGAGCAGTACTTC.

This chain joins TRBV5-6 and TRBJ1-5, with 11 positions matching TRBD1. There are 15 residues in the CDR3. The germline gives CDR1 SGHDT, CDR2 YYEEEE. V lost 4 bases, J lost 7 bases, and 7 bases stayed unmatched. For the CDR3, the DNA is TGTGCCAGCAGCACGGACAGGGGGCTTGGACAGCCCCAGCATTTT. It codes for CASSTDRGLGQPQHF.

On this clone: Additional DNA sequences in this sample encode the identical CDR3. The V gene is TRBV5-1, the J gene TRBJ2-3; TRBD2 aligns across 12 bases. The CDR3 consists of 15 residues. In germline, CDR1 is SGHRS, CDR2 YFSETQ. Trimming cost V 4 bases and J 1 base; bases outside gene matches: 1. CDR3 residues: CASSRTSGGTDTQYF. In DNA, the CDR3 is TGCGCCAGCAGCCGGACTAGCGGGGGCACAGATACGCAGTATTTT.

J is TRBJ1-2 and V is TRBV19, with TRBD1 identical over 9 bases. Trimming cost V 7 bases and J 4 bases; bases outside gene matches: 10. The CDR3 is 15 amino acids. Germline V gives CDR1 LNHDA, CDR2 SQIVND (reference sequence). CDR3 sequence (DNA): TGTGCCAGTACTCTCCGGGACAGGGTAGTCTATGGCTACACCTTC. Encoded protein: CASTLRDRVVYGYTF.

CDR3 sequence reads: CASSLSPFVRASPLHF. The CDR3 coding sequence is TGTGCCAGCAGCTTATCTCCGTTTGTTAGAGCTTCACCCCTCCACTTT. This sequence joins TRBV7-2 and TRBJ1-6; D remains ambiguous. The ends were cut back, 2 bases at V and 9 bases at J, with 17 bases in the middle. The CDR3 length is 16 residues. In germline, CDR1 is SGHTA, CDR2 FQGNSA.

The chain employs TRBV19 and TRBJ2-3; 9 nucleotides match TRBD2. V lost 4 bases, J lost 1 base, and 0 bases stayed unmatched. Germline CDR1 LNHDA, CDR2 SQIVND (reference sequence). The CDR3 has 14 amino acids. The CDR3 loop reads CASSRTSGTDTQYF. The CDR3 region has the DNA TGTGCCAGTAGTAGGACTAGCGGCACAGATACGCAGTATTTT. Combining the CDR3 with reference TRBV19 and TRBJ2-3 gives the whole variable domain DGGITQSPKYLFRKEGQNVTLSCEQNLNHDAMYWYRQDPGQGLRLIYYSQIVNDFQKGDIAEGYSVSREKKESFPLTVTSAQKNPTAFYLCASSRTSGTDTQYFGPGTRLTVL.

This chain connects TRBV5-4 to TRBJ2-5, with 11 bases identical to TRBD1. The CDR3 spans 15 residues. The V gene's germline CDR1 is SGHNT and CDR2 YYREEE (reference sequence). With 4 bases clipped from V and 4 bases from J, the junction kept 6 bases outside the gene matches. In DNA, the CDR3 is TGTGCCAGCAGCACGAAGGACAGGGGGCGAGAGACCCAGTACTTC. It is translated as CASSTKDRGRETQYF. Together with reference TRBV5-4 and TRBJ2-5, the CDR3 gives the full variable domain: ETGVTQSPTHLIKTRGQQVTLRCSSQSGHNTVSWYQQALGQGPQFIFQYYREEENGRGNFPPRFSGLQFPNYSSELNVNALELDDSALYLCASSTKDRGRETQYFGPGTRLLVL.